The 2 T cell receptor beta chains presented below share a single source sample, sequenced in a study of shared clonotypes between healthy human individuals. TCRdb's copy holds only in-frame clones and misses some; the assay was immunoSEQ multiplex PCR. The top ten hold 0.13% of the sample, which has about 2 million clones, roughly 95% seen once. Sequencing used naive CD4+ T cells sorted from blood. Stated subset: CD45RA+ positively selected. These receptors were taken from a man between 18 and 29 years old in good health.

This sequence joins TRBV7-2 and TRBJ2-3, with 8 bases fitting TRBD2. Trimming took 6 bases from V and 4 from J; bases not matched to a gene: 9. The CDR3 contains 15 residues. Germline CDR1 SGHTA, CDR2 FQGNSA. The CDR3: CASSLLGAGADTQYF. DNA for the CDR3: TGTGCCAGCAGTCTCCTTGGAGCGGGAGCAGATACGCAGTATTTT.

In regard to this clone: The sample carries other DNA sequences with the same CDR3. This chain uses TRBV4-1 with TRBJ2-5; 8 bases match TRBD1. Unmatched junction bases numbered 3, after V lost 3 bases and J lost 0 bases. Germline V gives CDR1 MGHRA, CDR2 YSYEKL. This CDR3 has 15 amino acids. The CDR3 region has the DNA TGCGCCAGCAGCCAGCCGGACAGGGACCAAGAGACCCAGTACTTC. Translated: CASSQPDRDQETQYF.